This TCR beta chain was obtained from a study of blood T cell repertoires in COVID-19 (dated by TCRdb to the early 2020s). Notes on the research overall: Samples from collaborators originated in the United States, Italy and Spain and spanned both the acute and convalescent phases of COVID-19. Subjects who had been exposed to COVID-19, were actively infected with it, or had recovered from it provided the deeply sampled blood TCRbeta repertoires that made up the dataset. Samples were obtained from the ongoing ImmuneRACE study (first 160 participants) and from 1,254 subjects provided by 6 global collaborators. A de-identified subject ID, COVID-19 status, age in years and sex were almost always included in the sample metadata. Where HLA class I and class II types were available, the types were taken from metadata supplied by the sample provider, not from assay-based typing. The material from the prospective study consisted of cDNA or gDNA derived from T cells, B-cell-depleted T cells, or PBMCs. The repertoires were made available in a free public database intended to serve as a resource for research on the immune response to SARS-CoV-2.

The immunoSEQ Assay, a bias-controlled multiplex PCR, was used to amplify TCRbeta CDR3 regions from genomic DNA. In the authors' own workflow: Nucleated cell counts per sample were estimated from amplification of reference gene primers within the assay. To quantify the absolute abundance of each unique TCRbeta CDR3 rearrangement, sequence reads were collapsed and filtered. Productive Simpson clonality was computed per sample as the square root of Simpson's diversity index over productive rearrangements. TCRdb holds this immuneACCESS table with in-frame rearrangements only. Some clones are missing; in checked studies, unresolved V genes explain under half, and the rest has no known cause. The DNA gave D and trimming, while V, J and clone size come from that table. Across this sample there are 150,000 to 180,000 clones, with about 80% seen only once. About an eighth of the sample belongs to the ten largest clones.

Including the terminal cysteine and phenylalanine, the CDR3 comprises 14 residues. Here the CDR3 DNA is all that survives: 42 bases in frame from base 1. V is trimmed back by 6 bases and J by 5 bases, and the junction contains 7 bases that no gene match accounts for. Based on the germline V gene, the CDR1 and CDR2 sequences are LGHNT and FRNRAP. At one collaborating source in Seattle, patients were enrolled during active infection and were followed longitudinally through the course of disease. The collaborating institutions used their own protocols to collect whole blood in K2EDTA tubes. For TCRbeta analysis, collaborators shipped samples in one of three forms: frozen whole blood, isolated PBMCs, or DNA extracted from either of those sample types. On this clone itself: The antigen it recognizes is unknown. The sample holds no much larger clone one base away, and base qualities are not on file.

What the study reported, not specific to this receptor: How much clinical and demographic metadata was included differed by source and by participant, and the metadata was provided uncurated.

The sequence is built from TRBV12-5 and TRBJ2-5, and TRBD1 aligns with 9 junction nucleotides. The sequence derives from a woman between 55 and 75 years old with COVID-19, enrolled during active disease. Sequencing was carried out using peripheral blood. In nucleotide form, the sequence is TGTGCTAGTGGCCTGAGCGGGACAGGGGAGACCCAGTACTTC. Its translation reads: CASGLSGTGETQYF.